The 25 T cell receptor beta chains given below trace back to one sample, sequenced in a study of siplizumab effects on memory and regulatory T cells. Method: immunoSEQ multiplex PCR; TCRdb's copy keeps in-frame clones and lacks some. The table records around 99,000 clones, about 92% of them present only once. Sequenced sample: Tregs sorted from blood. The receptors shown here come from a human donor in good health.

The chain combines TRBV11-2 with TRBJ1-3; D call uncertain. Per the germline V gene, CDR1 is SGHAT and CDR2 is FQNNGV. The CDR3 has 16 amino acids. V was cut by 0 bases and J by 4 bases, with 13 bases left in between. DNA for the CDR3: TGTGCCAGCAGCTTAGATCGGTTCCTTAGGGGAAACACCATATATTTT. It encodes CASSLDRFLRGNTIYF.

The V call is TRBV4-1, the J call TRBJ2-3, with D perhaps TRBD1 (5 bases). The germline CDR1 and CDR2 sequences are MGHRA and YSYEKL. This CDR3 has 15 residues. The V end lost 0 bases, the J end lost 3 bases, and 10 bases lay between the germline ends. The CDR3: CASSQDGAGTDTQYF. The DNA for the CDR3 is TGCGCCAGCAGCCAAGATGGTGCAGGGACAGATACGCAGTATTTT.

The V call is TRBV11-3, the J call TRBJ2-3, with no clear D. This CDR3 spans 13 amino acids. Trimming stripped 6 bases from V and 3 bases from J, with 10 bases between. CDR1 SGHNT and CDR2 YENEEA come from the germline V gene. In nucleotides, the CDR3 is TGTGCCAGCAGTCCCCGACCAACAGATACGCAGTATTTT. This translates into CASSPRPTDTQYF.

On this clone: An end of the junction differs from the germline gene, which may be a read error. The chain joins TRBV7-7 to TRBJ2-5; a weak D match, TRBD2 (6 bases). CDR3 size: 13 residues. Germline values: CDR1 SSHAT, CDR2 FNYEAQ (reference sequence). The CDR3 coding sequence is TGTGCTAGCAGCTCAAGCGGGCAAGAGACCCAGTACTTC. Amino acids: CASSSSGQETQYF.

This sequence joins TRBV6-5 and TRBJ1-2; D not resolved. The CDR3 has 16 amino acids. Deletions cut 0 bases from V and 4 bases from J, with 15 bases between. Per the germline V gene, CDR1 is MNHEY and CDR2 is SVGAGI. CDR3 DNA sequence: TGTGCCAGCAGTTACTCGAGACGGGTATTAGGCTATGGCTACACCTTC. The encoded protein is CASSYSRRVLGYGYTF.

The chain uses TRBV27 and TRBJ2-7; no clear D gene. The CDR3 is made up of 11 amino acids. Per germline, CDR1 MNHEY and CDR2 SMNVEV (reference sequence). V was cut by 6 bases and J by 7 bases, with 10 bases left in between. The DNA for the CDR3 is TGTGCCAGCAGGTGGGGTTGGGAGCAGTACTTC. Translation: CASRWGWEQYF.

The rearrangement joins TRBV18 to TRBJ2-5, with no clear D. Germline V gives CDR1 KGHSH, CDR2 LQKENI. Trimming removed 6 bases at V and 5 bases at J, with 13 bases between. The CDR3 runs 13 residues. CDR3 sequence: CASSSQGYETQYF. As DNA, the CDR3 is TGTGCCAGCTCCTCGCAAGGGTACGAGACCCAGTACTTC.

V usage is TRBV6-5 and J usage is TRBJ2-5; TRBD1 is a possible D gene (6 bases). Trimming removed 6 bases from V and 1 base from J, with 9 bases in between. From germline, CDR1 is MNHEY and CDR2 SVGAGI. The CDR3 totals 13 residues. CDR3 sequence reads: CASRGTSQETQYF. CDR3 bases: TGTGCCAGCAGGGGGACATCCCAAGAGACCCAGTACTTC.

Turning to this clone: A junction boundary mismatches the germline segment, possibly from a read error. This chain joins TRBV6-1 and TRBJ2-5; tentative D call: TRBD2 (6 bases). The germline gives CDR1 MNHNS, CDR2 SASEGT. The CDR3 extends over 13 amino acids. The CDR3 DNA is TGTGCCAGCATTCCTCAGATGGGGGGAGGCCCAGACTTC. As protein: CASIPQMGGGPDF.

The rearrangement joins TRBV2 to TRBJ2-7, with TRBD1 identical over 9 bases. This CDR3 is 12 amino acids long. From germline, CDR1 is SNHLY and CDR2 FYNNEI. V gave up 6 bases and J gave up 9 bases; unmatched junction bases: 6. CDR3 loop: CASRGTGKGQYF. In DNA, the CDR3 is TGTGCCAGCAGAGGGACAGGGAAGGGGCAGTACTTC.

The rearrangement links TRBV6-5 to TRBJ2-7; D gene uncertain. This CDR3 region has 14 residues. CDR1 is MNHEY, CDR2 SVGAGI, per germline. V lost 0 bases to trimming and J lost 3 bases, with 9 bases between them. The CDR3 DNA follows: TGTGCCAGCAGTTACTCGTTTAGGGACTACGAGCAGTACTTC. Its translation: CASSYSFRDYEQYF.

The CDR3, as DNA: TGTGCCAGCAGCGCACTCCAGGGTTTAGATGGCTACACCTTC. Residues: CASSALQGLDGYTF. V is TRBV7-8 and J is TRBJ1-2, with D possibly matching TRBD1 (5 bases). CDR1 SGHVS and CDR2 FQNEAQ come from the germline V gene. V dropped 5 bases and J dropped 6 bases, with 16 bases sitting between them. This CDR3 spans 14 amino acids.

In DNA, the CDR3 is TGTGCCAGCAGCTTTGGCGGCCGTGAAGCTTTCTTT. As protein: CASSFGGREAFF. The chain recombines TRBV5-4 with TRBJ1-1; no clear D gene. Germline V gene lookup returns CDR1 SGHNT and CDR2 YYREEE (reference sequence). The CDR3 is made up of 12 amino acids. Trimming took off 2 bases at V and 7 bases at J, with 9 bases between the two ends.

This rearrangement joins TRBV5-4 to TRBJ2-3; 14 bases fit TRBD2. The CDR3 runs 17 residues. The V segment lost 4 bases and the J segment 6 bases; nucleotides outside the gene matches: 10. The germline CDR1 and CDR2 sequences are SGHNT and YYREEE (reference sequence). The CDR3 coding sequence is TGTGCCAGCAGCATAGGACTAGCGGGGGGCGGAGGTGATACGCAGTATTTT. This encodes CASSIGLAGGGGDTQYF.

This sequence joins TRBV5-1 and TRBJ2-2, with TRBD1 matching 10 bases. V lost 6 bases and J lost 6; bases outside the gene matches: 5. CDR3 length: 14 residues. From germline, CDR1 is SGHRS and CDR2 YFSETQ. In DNA form, the CDR3 reads TGCGCCAGCATGGACAGGGGGTTAGCCGGGGAGCTGTTTTTT. Protein product: CASMDRGLAGELFF.

The chain carries TRBV2 and TRBJ2-5; D remains ambiguous. CDR1 is SNHLY, CDR2 FYNNEI, per germline. V was shortened by 4 bases and J by 4 bases, with 13 bases between the two germline ends. This CDR3 has 14 amino acids. CDR3 region: CASSVVSQLETQYF. The CDR3 coding sequence is TGTGCCAGCAGTGTAGTTTCTCAGTTAGAGACCCAGTACTTC.

The gene calls are TRBV5-1 and TRBJ2-3; possibly TRBD1 for D (5 bases). This CDR3 contains 15 residues. V was shortened by 2 bases and J by 3 bases, with 13 bases between the two germline ends. CDR1 SGHRS and CDR2 YFSETQ come from the germline V gene. CDR3 sequence reads: CASSLSDTGTDTQYF. The CDR3, as DNA: TGCGCCAGCAGCTTATCGGACACTGGAACAGATACGCAGTATTTT.

V and J are TRBV4-2 and TRBJ1-5; the D gene is possibly TRBD1 (6 bases). Germline V gene lookup returns CDR1 LGHNA and CDR2 YNFKEQ. Trimming shortened V by 0 bases and J by 6 bases, and 12 bases separated the two germline ends. This CDR3 has 15 residues. The CDR3 nucleotides are TGTGCCAGCAGCCAAGACACAGGGATGGCTCAGCCCCAGCATTTT. Protein: CASSQDTGMAQPQHF.

The J gene is TRBJ2-5, the V gene TRBV7-9; D gene uncertain. TRBJ2-7 matches the DNA end more closely, so the J call is doubtful. The CDR3 is 14 residues long. From germline, CDR1 is SEHNR and CDR2 FQNEAQ (reference sequence). The CDR3 DNA reads as TGTGCCAGCAGCTTAGGGGGTACGGGCTACGAGCAGTACTTC. Translation gives CASSLGGTGYEQYF.

This clone turned up a few times. The rearrangement joins TRBV5-5 to TRBJ1-1; D call uncertain. The CDR3 has 14 amino acids. Germline V gene sequence: CDR1 SGHKS, CDR2 YYEKEE (reference sequence). V was clipped by 2 bases and J by 0 bases, with 8 bases between them. The CDR3 DNA reads TGTGCCAGCAGCTTCGGACCCATGAACACTGAAGCTTTCTTT. Translation gives CASSFGPMNTEAFF.

The chain combines TRBV5-1 with TRBJ2-2, with 9 bases identical to TRBD2. CDR3 length: 15 residues. The V and J ends lost 0 bases and 5 bases, in that order; junction bases with no gene match: 2. Germline CDR1 reads SGHRS; CDR2 reads YFSETQ. The CDR3: CASSLGLAVTGELFF. The CDR3 region has the DNA TGCGCCAGCAGCTTGGGACTAGCGGTAACCGGGGAGCTGTTTTTT.

The CDR3 protein is CASRTGLSNQPQHF. The CDR3 coding sequence is TGTGCCAGTAGAACAGGGTTAAGCAATCAGCCCCAGCATTTT. The genes are TRBV19 and TRBJ1-5; a weak D match, TRBD1 (6 bases). The CDR3 sequence is 14 residues long. Between the trimmed V and J ends, which lost 6 bases and 1 base, there was a span of 10 bases. Germline CDR1 is LNHDA and CDR2 is SQIVND (reference sequence).

The CDR3 is CASRDKGKPQHF. CDR3 DNA: TGTGCCAGCCGGGACAAAGGGAAGCCCCAGCATTTT. This chain uses TRBV6-1 with TRBJ1-5; TRBD1 might be the D (6 bases). V was clipped by 8 bases and J by 8 bases, with 13 bases between them. CDR1 is MNHNS and CDR2 is SASEGT in the germline V gene. The CDR3 contains 12 residues.

The chain employs TRBV11-1 and TRBJ2-1; D gene ambiguous. Looked up from germline, CDR1 is SGHAT and CDR2 is FQDESV (reference sequence). The CDR3 has 14 amino acids. The V end was cut by 2 bases, the J end by 2 bases, with 7 bases between. The chain's CDR3 is CASSLSGPYNEQFF. The CDR3 nucleotides read TGTGCCAGCAGCTTATCCGGGCCCTACAATGAGCAGTTCTTC.

The count of this clone is one. J is TRBJ1-1 and V is TRBV6-6, with TRBD1 matching over 8 bases. The V gene's germline CDR1 is MNHNY and CDR2 SVGAGI (reference sequence). The V segment lost 2 bases and the J segment 5 bases; nucleotides outside the gene matches: 4. This CDR3 has 14 residues. In DNA, the CDR3 is TGTGCCAGCAGTTACACAGGGGGAGGGACTGAAGCTTTCTTT. It encodes CASSYTGGGTEAFF.